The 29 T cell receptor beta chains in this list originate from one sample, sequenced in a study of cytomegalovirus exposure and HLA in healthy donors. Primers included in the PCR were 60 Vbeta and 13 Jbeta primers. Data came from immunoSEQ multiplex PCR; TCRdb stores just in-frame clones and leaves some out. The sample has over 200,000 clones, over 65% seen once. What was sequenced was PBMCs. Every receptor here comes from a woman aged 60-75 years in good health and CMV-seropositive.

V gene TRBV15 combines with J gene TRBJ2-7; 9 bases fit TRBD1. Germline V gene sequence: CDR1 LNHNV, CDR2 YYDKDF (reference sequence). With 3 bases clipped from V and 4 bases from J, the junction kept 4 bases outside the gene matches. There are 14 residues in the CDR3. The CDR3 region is CATSSGTGNYEQYF. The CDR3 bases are TGTGCCACCAGCAGCGGGACAGGGAATTACGAGCAGTACTTC.

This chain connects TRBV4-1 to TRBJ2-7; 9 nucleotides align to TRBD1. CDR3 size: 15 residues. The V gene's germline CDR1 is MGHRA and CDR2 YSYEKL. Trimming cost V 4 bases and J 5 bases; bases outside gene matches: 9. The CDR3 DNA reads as TGCGCCAGCAGCCGCTGGACAGGGGCCTGGAACGAGCAGTACTTC. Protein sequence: CASSRWTGAWNEQYF.

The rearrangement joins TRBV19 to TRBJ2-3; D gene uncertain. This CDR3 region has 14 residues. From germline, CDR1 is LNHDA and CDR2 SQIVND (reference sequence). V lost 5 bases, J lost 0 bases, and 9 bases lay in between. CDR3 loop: CASSPRSSTDTQYF. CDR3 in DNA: TGTGCCAGTAGTCCCCGTTCTAGCACAGATACGCAGTATTTT.

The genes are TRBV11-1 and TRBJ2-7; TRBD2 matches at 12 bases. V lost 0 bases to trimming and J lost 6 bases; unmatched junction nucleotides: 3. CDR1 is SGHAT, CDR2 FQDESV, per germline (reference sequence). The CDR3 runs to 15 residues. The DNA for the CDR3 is TGTGCCAGCAGCTTAGCCCTAGCGGGAGGGCCCGAGCAGTACTTC. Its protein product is CASSLALAGGPEQYF.

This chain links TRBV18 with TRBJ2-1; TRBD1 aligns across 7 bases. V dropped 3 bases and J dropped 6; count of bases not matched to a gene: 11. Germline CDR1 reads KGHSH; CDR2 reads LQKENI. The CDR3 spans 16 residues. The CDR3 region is CASSPVGQVRVNEQFF. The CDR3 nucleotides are TGTGCCAGCTCACCCGTAGGACAGGTTAGGGTCAATGAGCAGTTCTTC.

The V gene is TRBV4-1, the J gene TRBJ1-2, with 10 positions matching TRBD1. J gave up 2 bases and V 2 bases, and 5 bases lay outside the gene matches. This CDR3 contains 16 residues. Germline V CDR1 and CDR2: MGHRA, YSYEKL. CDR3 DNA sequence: TGCGCCAGCAGCCAAACCGGGACAGGGGCGAACTATGGCTACACCTTC. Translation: CASSQTGTGANYGYTF.

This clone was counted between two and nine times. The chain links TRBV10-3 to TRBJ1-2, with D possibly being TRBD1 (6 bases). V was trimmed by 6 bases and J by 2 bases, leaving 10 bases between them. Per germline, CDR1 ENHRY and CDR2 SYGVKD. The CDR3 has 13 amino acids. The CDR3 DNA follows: TGTGCCATCAGGGCAGGGGTGAACTATGGCTACACCTTC. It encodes CAIRAGVNYGYTF.

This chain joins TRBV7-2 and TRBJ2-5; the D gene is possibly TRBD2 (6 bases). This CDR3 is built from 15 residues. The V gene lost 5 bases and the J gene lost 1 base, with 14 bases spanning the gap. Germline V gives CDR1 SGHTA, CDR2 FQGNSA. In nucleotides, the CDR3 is TGTGCCAGCAGCCGACGGGGGACGGTCCAAGAGACCCAGTACTTC. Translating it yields CASSRRGTVQETQYF.

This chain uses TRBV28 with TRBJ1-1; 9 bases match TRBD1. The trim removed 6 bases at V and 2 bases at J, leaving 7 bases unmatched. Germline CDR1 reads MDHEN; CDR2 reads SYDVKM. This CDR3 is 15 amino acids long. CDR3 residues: CASSSQGAGNTEAFF. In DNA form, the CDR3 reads TGTGCCAGCAGCTCACAGGGGGCCGGAAACACTGAAGCTTTCTTT.

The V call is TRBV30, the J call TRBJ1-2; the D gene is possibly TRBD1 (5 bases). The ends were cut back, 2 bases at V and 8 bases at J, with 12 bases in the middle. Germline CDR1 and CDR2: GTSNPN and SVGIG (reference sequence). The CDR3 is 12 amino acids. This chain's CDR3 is CAWSYQGGGYTF. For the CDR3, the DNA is TGTGCCTGGAGTTACCAGGGAGGAGGCTACACCTTC.

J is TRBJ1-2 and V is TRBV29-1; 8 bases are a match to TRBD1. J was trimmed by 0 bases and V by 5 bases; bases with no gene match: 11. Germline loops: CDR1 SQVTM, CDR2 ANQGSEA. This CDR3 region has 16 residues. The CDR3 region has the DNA TGCAGCGTTACTACCGGGACAGGCTTTTCTAACTATGGCTACACCTTC. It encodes CSVTTGTGFSNYGYTF.

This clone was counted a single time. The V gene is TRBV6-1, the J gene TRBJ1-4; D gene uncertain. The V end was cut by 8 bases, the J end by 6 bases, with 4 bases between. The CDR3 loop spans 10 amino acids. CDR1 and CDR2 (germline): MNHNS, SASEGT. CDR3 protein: CASPYEKLFF. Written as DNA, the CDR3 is TGTGCCAGCCCCTATGAAAAACTGTTTTTT.

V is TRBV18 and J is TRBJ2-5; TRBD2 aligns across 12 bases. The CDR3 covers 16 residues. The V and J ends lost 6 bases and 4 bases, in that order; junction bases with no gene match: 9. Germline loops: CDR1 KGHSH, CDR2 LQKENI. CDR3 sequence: CASSPTSGSIGETQYF. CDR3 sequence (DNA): TGTGCCAGCTCTCCGACTAGCGGGAGTATCGGAGAGACCCAGTACTTC.

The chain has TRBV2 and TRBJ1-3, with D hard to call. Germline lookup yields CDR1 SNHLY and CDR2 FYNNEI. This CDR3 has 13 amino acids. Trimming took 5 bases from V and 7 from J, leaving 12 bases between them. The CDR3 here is CASSLQVPNTIYF. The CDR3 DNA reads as TGTGCCAGCAGTCTTCAGGTTCCGAACACCATATATTTT. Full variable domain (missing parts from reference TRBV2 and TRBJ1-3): EPEVTQTPSHQVTQMGQEVILRCVPISNHLYFYWYRQILGQKVEFLVSFYNNEISEKSEIFDDQFSVERPDGSNFTLKIRSTKLEDSAMYFCASSLQVPNTIYFGEGSWLTVV.

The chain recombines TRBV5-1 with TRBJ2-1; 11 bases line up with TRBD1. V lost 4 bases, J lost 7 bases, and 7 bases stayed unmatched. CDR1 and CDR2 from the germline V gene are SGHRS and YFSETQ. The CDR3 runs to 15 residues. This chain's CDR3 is CASSTGQGAWNEQFF. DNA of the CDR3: TGCGCCAGCAGCACTGGACAGGGGGCATGGAATGAGCAGTTCTTC.

The CDR3 region is CASSELVRANSPLHF. The CDR3 DNA sequence: TGTGCCAGCAGTGAATTGGTCAGGGCCAATTCACCCCTCCACTTT. The chain links TRBV25-1 to TRBJ1-6; maybe TRBD1 (5 bases). This CDR3 has 15 residues. The germline V and J ends were trimmed by 1 base and 7 bases, with 11 bases remaining between them. Germline lookup yields CDR1 MGHDK and CDR2 SYGVNS.

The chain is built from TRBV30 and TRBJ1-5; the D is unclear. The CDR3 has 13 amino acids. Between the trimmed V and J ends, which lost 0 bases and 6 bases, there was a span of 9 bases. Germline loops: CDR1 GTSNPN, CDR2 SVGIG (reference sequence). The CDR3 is CAWSVRQAQPQHF. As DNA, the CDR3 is TGTGCCTGGAGTGTACGGCAGGCTCAGCCCCAGCATTTT.

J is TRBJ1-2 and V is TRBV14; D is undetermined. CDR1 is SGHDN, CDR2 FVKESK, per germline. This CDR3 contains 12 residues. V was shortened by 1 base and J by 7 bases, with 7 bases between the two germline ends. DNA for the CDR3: TGTGCCAGCAGCCAAGCCAGCGGTGGCTACACCTTC. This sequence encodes CASSQASGGYTF.

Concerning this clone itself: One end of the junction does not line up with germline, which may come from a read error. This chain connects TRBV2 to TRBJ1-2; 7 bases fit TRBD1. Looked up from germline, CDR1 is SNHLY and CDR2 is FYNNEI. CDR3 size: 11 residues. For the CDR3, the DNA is TGCGCCGAGACAGGGCGCTATGGCTACACCTTC. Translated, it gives CAETGRYGYTF.

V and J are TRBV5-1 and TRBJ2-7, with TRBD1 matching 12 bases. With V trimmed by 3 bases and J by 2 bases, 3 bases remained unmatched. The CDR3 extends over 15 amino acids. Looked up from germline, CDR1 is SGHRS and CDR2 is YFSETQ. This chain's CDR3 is CASSWGTGGPYEQYF. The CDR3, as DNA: TGCGCCAGCAGCTGGGGGACAGGGGGCCCCTACGAGCAGTACTTC.

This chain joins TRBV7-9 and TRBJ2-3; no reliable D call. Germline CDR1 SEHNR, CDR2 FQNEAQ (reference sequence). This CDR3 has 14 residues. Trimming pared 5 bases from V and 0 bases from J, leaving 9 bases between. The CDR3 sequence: CASSPQKSTDTQYF. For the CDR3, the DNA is TGTGCCAGCAGCCCCCAGAAGAGCACAGATACGCAGTATTTT.

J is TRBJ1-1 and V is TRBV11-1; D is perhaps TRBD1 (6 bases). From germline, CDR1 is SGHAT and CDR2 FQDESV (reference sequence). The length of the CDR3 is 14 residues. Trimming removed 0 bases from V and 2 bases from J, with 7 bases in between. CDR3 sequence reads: CASSLAQGNTEAFF. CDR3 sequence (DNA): TGTGCCAGCAGCTTAGCACAGGGTAACACTGAAGCTTTCTTT.

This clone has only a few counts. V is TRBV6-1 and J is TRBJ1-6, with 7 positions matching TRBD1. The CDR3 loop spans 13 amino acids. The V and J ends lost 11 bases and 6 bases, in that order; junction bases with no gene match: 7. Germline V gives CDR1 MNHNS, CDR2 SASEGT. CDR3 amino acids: CAGQTGINSPLHF. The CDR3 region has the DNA TGTGCCGGCCAGACAGGGATTAATTCACCCCTCCACTTT.

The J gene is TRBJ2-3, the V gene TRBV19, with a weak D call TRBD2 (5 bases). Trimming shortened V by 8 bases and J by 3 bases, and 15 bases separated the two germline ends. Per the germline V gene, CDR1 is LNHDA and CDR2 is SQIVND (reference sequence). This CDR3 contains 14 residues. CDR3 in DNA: TGTGCCAGTGGAGCGGACCTTGGGACAGATACGCAGTATTTT. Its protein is CASGADLGTDTQYF.

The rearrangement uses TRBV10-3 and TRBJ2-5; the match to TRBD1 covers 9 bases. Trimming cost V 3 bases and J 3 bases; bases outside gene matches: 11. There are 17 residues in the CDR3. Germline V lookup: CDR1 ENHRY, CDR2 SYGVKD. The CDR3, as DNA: TGTGCCATCAGTGACGTTAATTTAGGGACAGGGAAAGAGACCCAGTACTTC. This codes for CAISDVNLGTGKETQYF.

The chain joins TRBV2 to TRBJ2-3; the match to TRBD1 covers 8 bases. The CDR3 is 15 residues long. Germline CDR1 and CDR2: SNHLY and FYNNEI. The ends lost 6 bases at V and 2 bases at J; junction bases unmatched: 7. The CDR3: CASRDRVWNTDTQYF. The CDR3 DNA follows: TGTGCCAGCAGGGACAGGGTGTGGAACACAGATACGCAGTATTTT.

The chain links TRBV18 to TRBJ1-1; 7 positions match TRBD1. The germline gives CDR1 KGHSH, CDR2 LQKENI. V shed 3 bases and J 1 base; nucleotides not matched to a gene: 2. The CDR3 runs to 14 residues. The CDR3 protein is CASSPWTGNTEAFF. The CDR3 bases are TGTGCCAGCTCACCTTGGACAGGGAACACTGAAGCTTTCTTT.

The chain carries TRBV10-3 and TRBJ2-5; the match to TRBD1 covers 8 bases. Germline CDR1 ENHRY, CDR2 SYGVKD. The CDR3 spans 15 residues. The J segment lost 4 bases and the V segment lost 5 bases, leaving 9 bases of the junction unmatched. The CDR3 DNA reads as TGTGCCATCAGTCCCCCTGACAGGGGAGGAGAGACCCAGTACTTC. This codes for CAISPPDRGGETQYF.

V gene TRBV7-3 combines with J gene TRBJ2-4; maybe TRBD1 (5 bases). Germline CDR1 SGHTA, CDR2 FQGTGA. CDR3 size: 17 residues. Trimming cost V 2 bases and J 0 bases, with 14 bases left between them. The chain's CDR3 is CASSLWIRQRAKNIQYF. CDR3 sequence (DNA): TGTGCCAGCAGCTTATGGATCCGACAGCGAGCCAAAAACATTCAGTACTTC.